Presented here are 30 T cell receptor beta chains from one specimen sequenced in a study of T cell repertoires in cytomegalovirus infection. These receptors have no identified antigens. TCRdb processed the reads anew with MiXCR; each CDR3 protein has one entry. The table shows 700,000 to 850,000 distinct CDR3 sequences, with less than 35% occurring only once. The sequences come from cultured CD8+ T cells from PBMCs, collected from culture after CMV antigen stimulation. The receptors come from a human donor in good health (CMV status not recorded). Some clones in this sample may be carry-over from other donors' samples.

This clonotype has only a few counts. The chain combines TRBV19 with TRBJ1-6, with 8 bases identical to TRBD1. The trim removed 5 bases at V and 8 bases at J, leaving 14 bases unmatched. Looked up from germline, CDR1 is LNHDA and CDR2 is SQIVND (reference sequence). This CDR3 has 17 amino acids. CDR3 nucleotides: TGTGCCAGTAGTTATTTCCCCCGACAGGGGTCCGATTCACCCCTCCACTTT. As protein: CASSYFPRQGSDSPLHF.

With regard to this clonotype: A read error may produce the germline difference seen at one junction end. The chain has TRBV7-9 and TRBJ2-2, with TRBD1 matching 9 bases. From germline, CDR1 is SEHNR and CDR2 FQNEAQ (reference sequence). The CDR3 covers 15 residues. CDR3 residues: CVSSRLGQGNGELFF. In DNA form, the CDR3 reads TGTGTCAGCAGCCGTCTGGGACAGGGAAACGGAGAGCTGTTTTTT.

In its sample, this clonotype was seen a few times. The chain carries TRBV6-2 or TRBV6-3 and TRBJ2-1, with D uncertain. CDR3 size: 16 residues. The germline gives CDR1 MNHEY, CDR2 SVGEGT. Trimming took off 2 bases at V and 5 bases at J, with 16 bases between the two ends. CDR3 sequence: CASSYPALRQDNEQFF. DNA of the CDR3: TGTGCCAGCAGTTACCCGGCTCTCCGGCAAGACAATGAGCAGTTCTTC.

This clonotype is a singleton in its sample. The J gene is TRBJ2-3, the V gene TRBV2; D is possibly TRBD1 or TRBD2 (5 bases each). CDR1 and CDR2 (germline): SNHLY, FYNNEI. V was trimmed by 7 bases and J by 2 bases, leaving 22 bases between them. This CDR3 comprises 17 residues. CDR3: CASIPPGPRMSTDTQYF. The CDR3 coding sequence is TGTGCCAGCATTCCCCCGGGACCCCGTATGTCCACAGATACGCAGTATTTT. The full variable domain, completed using reference TRBV2 and TRBJ2-3, is EPEVTQTPSHQVTQMGQEVILRCVPISNHLYFYWYRQILGQKVEFLVSFYNNEISEKSEIFDDQFSVERPDGSNFTLKIRSTKLEDSAMYFCASIPPGPRMSTDTQYFGPGTRLTVL.

This clonotype was counted between two and nine times. The chain is built from TRBV7-8 and TRBJ1-4; the D is unclear. This CDR3 is 14 amino acids long. CDR1 SGHVS and CDR2 FQNEAQ come from the germline V gene. V was pared by 5 bases and J by 7 bases, with 14 bases between. CDR3 bases: TGTGCCAGCAGCCTGTCGCGATCGAGTGAAAAACTGTTTTTT. This encodes CASSLSRSSEKLFF.

The chain combines TRBV6-5 with TRBJ1-1; D call uncertain. CDR3 length: 15 residues. V was clipped by 6 bases and J by 0 bases, with 14 bases between them. Germline-derived CDR1 and CDR2 are MNHEY and SVGAGI. CDR3 sequence: CASRTPVSMNTEAFF. In DNA, the CDR3 is TGTGCCAGCAGAACCCCGGTGTCTATGAACACTGAAGCTTTCTTT.

This clonotype was detected only a few times. V gene TRBV12-3 or TRBV12-4 combines with J gene TRBJ1-3, with a possible D match to TRBD1 (6 bases). The germline V and J ends were trimmed by 10 bases and 5 bases, with 24 bases remaining between them. The CDR3 loop spans 16 amino acids. This CDR3 reads CAILGGAAQQRNTIYF. CDR3 nucleotides: TGTGCCATTTTGGGGGGGGCGGCTCAACAGAGAAACACCATATATTTT.

This clonotype has a handful of counts. Here the CDR3 reads CASSPLWMPANEQFF. The DNA for the CDR3 is TGTGCCAGCAGTCCACTATGGATGCCAGCCAATGAGCAGTTCTTC. The chain couples TRBV6-5 to TRBJ2-1; D unresolved. The CDR3 length is 15 residues. Trimming cost V 5 bases and J 6 bases, with 17 bases left between them. From germline, CDR1 is MNHEY and CDR2 SVGAGI.

This clonotype was seen many times. This sequence joins TRBV12-3 or TRBV12-4 and TRBJ2-3, with D possibly being TRBD2 (6 bases). The length of the CDR3 is 14 residues. V was trimmed by 3 bases and J by 2 bases, leaving 9 bases between them. In DNA, the CDR3 is TGTGCCAGCAGTTTCAAGCGGGCCACAGATACGCAGTATTTT. Translation: CASSFKRATDTQYF.

The chain couples TRBV5-1 to TRBJ1-6, with D perhaps matching TRBD1 (6 bases). Germline-derived CDR1 and CDR2 are SGHRS and YFSETQ. The V end lost 2 bases, the J end lost 7 bases, and 13 bases lay between the germline ends. CDR3 length equals 15 residues. The CDR3 DNA is TGCGCCAGCAGCTTCGGGGAGGGGACAAATTCACCCCTCCACTTT. This encodes CASSFGEGTNSPLHF.

The chain links TRBV12-3 or TRBV12-4 to TRBJ1-5; a possible D gene is TRBD1 (6 bases). Trimming took 3 bases from V and 5 from J, leaving 17 bases between them. The CDR3 runs 16 residues. In DNA, the CDR3 is TGTGCCAGCAGTTTCTCGAATCAGGGGACTCATCAGCCCCAGCATTTT. Amino acids: CASSFSNQGTHQPQHF.

The chain links TRBV4-3 to TRBJ1-1; D unclear. Trimming removed 0 bases at V and 4 bases at J, with 15 bases between. The germline V gene has CDR1 LGHNA and CDR2 YSLEER. The CDR3 runs 16 residues. The CDR3 protein is CASSQDWQREGTEAFF. The CDR3 DNA is TGCGCCAGCAGCCAAGATTGGCAACGGGAGGGCACTGAAGCTTTCTTT.

The chain has TRBV9 and TRBJ2-1; D remains ambiguous. The V and J ends lost 0 bases and 8 bases respectively, with 9 bases between them. The length of the CDR3 is 13 residues. Germline V CDR1 and CDR2: SGDLS, YYNGEE. Written as DNA, the CDR3 is TGTGCCAGCAGCGTAGCCATCAGCGATGAGCAGTTCTTC. Translating it yields CASSVAISDEQFF. Complete variable domain (other parts from reference TRBV9 and TRBJ2-1): DSGVTQTPKHLITATGQRVTLRCSPRSGDLSVYWYQQSLDQGLQFLIQYYNGEERAKGNILERFSAQQFPDLHSELNLSSLELGDSALYFCASSVAISDEQFFGPGTRLTVL.

This clonotype has a handful of counts. The V and J genes are TRBV6-2 or TRBV6-3 and TRBJ2-7, with a tentative D call TRBD1 (6 bases). The CDR3 is made up of 13 amino acids. Trimming removed 5 bases from V and 2 bases from J, with 10 bases in between. The germline V gene has CDR1 MNHEY and CDR2 SVGEGT. The CDR3 sequence is CASSGWGPYEQYF. The CDR3 DNA sequence: TGTGCCAGCAGTGGATGGGGGCCCTACGAGCAGTACTTC.

In this sample, this clonotype turned up a few times. This chain joins TRBV7-9 and TRBJ1-4, with TRBD1 matching over 12 bases. CDR1 is SEHNR, CDR2 FQNEAQ, per germline (reference sequence). The V segment lost 4 bases and the J segment 4 bases; nucleotides outside the gene matches: 7. The CDR3 extends over 17 amino acids. The CDR3 coding sequence is TGTGCCAGCAGCTCTCCGGGACAGGGGGCCCTTAATGAAAAACTGTTTTTT. Protein product: CASSSPGQGALNEKLFF.

There are many counts of this clonotype. The chain carries TRBV7-8 and TRBJ2-3; a possible D gene is TRBD2 (7 bases). Looked up from germline, CDR1 is SGHVS and CDR2 is FQNEAQ. This CDR3 is 16 amino acids long. V lost 3 bases and J 3 bases, leaving 16 bases between the germline ends. The CDR3 reads CASSFEGGLGTDTQYF. The CDR3 nucleotides read TGTGCCAGCAGCTTTGAGGGGGGGCTTGGGACAGATACGCAGTATTTT.

In its sample, this clonotype was seen a few times. This chain uses TRBV4-1 with TRBJ1-2, with D perhaps matching TRBD1 (6 bases). The CDR3 sequence is 15 residues long. Trimming took off 5 bases at V and 4 bases at J, with 17 bases between the two ends. Per the germline V gene, CDR1 is MGHRA and CDR2 is YSYEKL. CDR3 sequence reads: CASSLNREQVYGYTF. The CDR3 bases are TGCGCCAGCAGCTTGAACAGGGAGCAAGTCTATGGCTACACCTTC.

The V gene is TRBV6-6, the J gene TRBJ2-5; 10 nucleotides align to TRBD2. CDR3 size: 18 residues. J lost 0 bases, V lost 6 bases, and 13 bases had no gene match. CDR1 and CDR2 (germline): MNHNY, SVGAGI (reference sequence). CDR3 in amino acids: CASRRDPFSGGYQETQYF. CDR3 nucleotide sequence: TGTGCCAGCAGAAGAGACCCATTTAGCGGGGGGTACCAAGAGACCCAGTACTTC.

This clonotype has more than one count but fewer than ten. The chain is built from TRBV25-1 and TRBJ2-3; D ambiguous. The germline V and J ends were trimmed by 0 bases and 4 bases, with 11 bases remaining between them. The CDR3 is 15 residues long. Germline V gene data show CDR1 as MGHDK and CDR2 as SYGVNS. The CDR3 reads CASSEYIDPADTQYF. The CDR3 coding sequence is TGTGCCAGCAGTGAATATATAGATCCAGCAGATACGCAGTATTTT.

The rearrangement joins TRBV29-1 to TRBJ2-1; D may correspond to TRBD1 or TRBD2 (5 bases each). The CDR3 totals 14 residues. The V end lost 5 bases, the J end lost 0 bases, and 11 bases lay between the germline ends. Germline V gene data show CDR1 as SQVTM and CDR2 as ANQGSEA. In nucleotides, the CDR3 is TGCAGCGTTCTGGGGGTCGACTCCTACAATGAGCAGTTCTTC. This translates into CSVLGVDSYNEQFF.

The rearrangement links TRBV6-1 to TRBJ2-5, with a possible D match to TRBD2 (5 bases). This CDR3 is built from 12 residues. Germline V CDR1 and CDR2: MNHNS, SASEGT. V shed 6 bases and J shed 4 bases, with 9 bases lying between them. For the CDR3, the DNA is TGTGCCAGCAGCGCGGCGGGAGAGACCCAGTACTTC. This gives the protein CASSAAGETQYF.

This clonotype occurred a few times. V is TRBV19 and J is TRBJ2-1, with 13 bases fitting TRBD2. The CDR3 is 14 amino acids. Germline lookup yields CDR1 LNHDA and CDR2 SQIVND (reference sequence). The J segment lost 9 bases and the V segment lost 10 bases, leaving 9 bases of the junction unmatched. CDR3 nucleotides: TGTGCCACAGACGGACTAGCGGGGGAGGTTGAGCAGTTCTTC. Translated, it gives CATDGLAGEVEQFF.

This clonotype turned up a few times. This chain uses TRBV7-9 with TRBJ1-1; TRBD1 aligns across 10 bases. The CDR3 totals 16 residues. CDR1 and CDR2 (germline): SEHNR, FQNEAQ (reference sequence). J lost 2 bases, V lost 5 bases, and 8 bases had no gene match. The CDR3, as DNA: TGTGCCAGCAGCAGTCCCGGGACAGGGGACAACACTGAAGCTTTCTTT. It encodes CASSSPGTGDNTEAFF.

The chain employs TRBV2 and TRBJ2-4, with D unresolved. CDR1 and CDR2 (germline): SNHLY, FYNNEI. CDR3 size: 12 residues. The V end was cut by 10 bases, the J end by 1 base, with 8 bases between. The CDR3 DNA reads as TGTGCCACCGTCGGGGCCAAAAACATTCAGTACTTC. Protein sequence: CATVGAKNIQYF. Combining the CDR3 with reference TRBV2 and TRBJ2-4 gives the whole variable domain EPEVTQTPSHQVTQMGQEVILRCVPISNHLYFYWYRQILGQKVEFLVSFYNNEISEKSEIFDDQFSVERPDGSNFTLKIRSTKLEDSAMYFCATVGAKNIQYFGAGTRLSVL.

The chain employs TRBV28 and TRBJ2-1; possibly TRBD1 or TRBD2 for D (5 bases each). V lost 5 bases and J lost 0, with 20 bases in between. The germline gives CDR1 MDHEN, CDR2 SYDVKM. The CDR3 has 18 amino acids. Here the CDR3 reads CASSLLEEGSSSYNEQFF. The DNA for the CDR3 is TGTGCCAGCAGTCTGCTGGAAGAGGGGTCCAGCTCCTACAATGAGCAGTTCTTC.

This clonotype appeared many times. The V gene is TRBV7-2, the J gene TRBJ2-3; 11 positions match TRBD2. Germline CDR1 reads SGHTA; CDR2 reads FQGNSA. The CDR3 loop spans 17 amino acids. The J segment lost 5 bases and the V segment lost 4 bases, leaving 11 bases of the junction unmatched. The CDR3 region is CASSYASGGNQGDTQYF. CDR3 bases: TGTGCCAGCAGCTACGCTAGCGGGGGGAATCAGGGAGATACGCAGTATTTT.

In this sample, this clonotype turned up many times. The gene calls are TRBV7-6 and TRBJ1-6; 10 bases match TRBD1. After removal of 5 bases from V and 3 bases from J, the junction contained 7 bases not matched to a gene. Looked up from germline, CDR1 is SGHVS and CDR2 is FNYEAQ. CDR3 length equals 17 residues. The CDR3 loop reads CASSPRTGGNYNSPLHF. CDR3 nucleotides: TGTGCCAGCAGCCCCCGGACAGGGGGGAACTATAATTCACCCCTCCACTTT.

The gene calls are TRBV12-3 or TRBV12-4 and TRBJ2-6; the match to TRBD1 covers 7 bases. V shed 8 bases and J 2 bases; nucleotides not matched to a gene: 12. This CDR3 has 17 residues. The CDR3 region is CASGKTGVVPGANVLTF. The CDR3 nucleotides read TGTGCCAGCGGTAAAACAGGGGTGGTTCCTGGGGCCAACGTCCTGACTTTC.

This clonotype was picked up a small number of times. The chain has TRBV6-6 and TRBJ2-1; D may match TRBD1 or TRBD2 (5 bases each). Germline V lookup: CDR1 MNHNY, CDR2 SVGAGI (reference sequence). The CDR3 totals 15 residues. V dropped 6 bases and J dropped 3 bases, with 15 bases sitting between them. The CDR3 DNA sequence: TGTGCCAGCAGAATCGGGGCTACCGACTACAATGAGCAGTTCTTC. Translation: CASRIGATDYNEQFF.

The chain recombines TRBV7-6 with TRBJ1-1, with a tentative D call TRBD1 (6 bases). From germline, CDR1 is SGHVS and CDR2 FNYEAQ. Trimming cost V 5 bases and J 6 bases, with 16 bases left between them. The CDR3 has 14 amino acids. The CDR3: CASSPAGVGAEAFF. CDR3 bases: TGTGCCAGCAGCCCAGCAGGGGTAGGAGCTGAAGCTTTCTTT.